The 4 T cell receptor beta chains in this list originate from one sample, sequenced in a study of blood T cell repertoires in COVID-19. Sequencing used immunoSEQ multiplex PCR; TCRdb keeps in-frame clones, though not all of them. The table lists approximately 80,000 clones, about 82% of them singletons. Material: peripheral blood. These receptors came from a man aged 45-60 years with COVID-19, enrolled during active disease.

This clone showed up many times. This chain connects TRBV19 to TRBJ1-5; D might be TRBD1 (6 bases). V was pared by 9 bases and J by 2 bases, with 11 bases between. The germline CDR1 and CDR2 sequences are LNHDA and SQIVND (reference sequence). The CDR3 totals 13 residues. In nucleotides, the CDR3 is TGTGCCAGCGGGGACACCGGCAATCAGCCCCAGCATTTT. Protein: CASGDTGNQPQHF. The whole variable domain, remainder taken from reference TRBV19 and TRBJ1-5, is DGGITQSPKYLFRKEGQNVTLSCEQNLNHDAMYWYRQDPGQGLRLIYYSQIVNDFQKGDIAEGYSVSREKKESFPLTVTSAQKNPTAFYLCASGDTGNQPQHFGDGTRLSIL.

Here the CDR3 reads CASGTGVNTEAFF. In DNA form, the CDR3 reads TGTGCCAGCGGGACAGGGGTAAACACTGAAGCTTTCTTT. J is TRBJ1-1 and V is TRBV11-2; TRBD1 matches at 10 bases. The V segment lost 8 bases and the J segment 2 bases; nucleotides outside the gene matches: 2. This CDR3 region has 13 residues. Germline assignment: CDR1 SGHAT and CDR2 FQNNGV. Full variable domain (remainder filled in from reference TRBV11-2 and TRBJ1-1): EAGVAQSPRYKIIEKRQSVAFWCNPISGHATLYWYQQILGQGPKLLIQFQNNGVVDDSQLPKDRFSAERLKGVDSTLKIQPAKLEDSAVYLCASGTGVNTEAFFGQGTRLTVV.

CDR3 protein: CAILGQGTDTQYF. CDR3 in DNA: TGTGCCATCCTGGGACAGGGGACAGATACGCAGTATTTT. The J gene is TRBJ2-3, the V gene TRBV10-3; 10 nucleotides match TRBD1. V trimming: 8 bases; J trimming: 3 bases; junction bases outside the gene matches: 2. Germline V gene lookup returns CDR1 ENHRY and CDR2 SYGVKD. The CDR3 consists of 13 residues.

This clone showed up just once. The V gene is TRBV7-2, the J gene TRBJ2-7, with 9 bases matching TRBD1. CDR3 length: 16 residues. Per the germline V gene, CDR1 is SGHTA and CDR2 is FQGNSA. V lost 5 bases and J lost 3; bases outside the gene matches: 11. CDR3: CASSRTGDHLYYEQYF. The DNA of the CDR3 is TGTGCCAGCAGCCGGACAGGGGACCACCTATACTACGAGCAGTACTTC.